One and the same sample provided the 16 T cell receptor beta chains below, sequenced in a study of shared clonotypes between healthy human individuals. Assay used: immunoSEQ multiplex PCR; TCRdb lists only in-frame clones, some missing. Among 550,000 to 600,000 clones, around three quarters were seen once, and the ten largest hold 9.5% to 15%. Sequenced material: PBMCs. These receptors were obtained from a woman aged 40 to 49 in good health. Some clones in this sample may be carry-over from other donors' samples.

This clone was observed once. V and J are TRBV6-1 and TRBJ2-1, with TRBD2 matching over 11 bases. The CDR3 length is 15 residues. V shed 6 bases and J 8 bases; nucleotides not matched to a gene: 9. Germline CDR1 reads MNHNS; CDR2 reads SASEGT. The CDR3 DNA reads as TGTGCCAGCAGCGGTACTAGCGGGAGCGCGTATGAGCAGTTCTTC. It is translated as CASSGTSGSAYEQFF.

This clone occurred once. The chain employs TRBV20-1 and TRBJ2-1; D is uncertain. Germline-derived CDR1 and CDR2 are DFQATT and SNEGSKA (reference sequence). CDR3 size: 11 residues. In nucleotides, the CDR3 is TGCAGCTCTTGGGAATCCTATGAGCAGTTCTTC. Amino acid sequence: CSSWESYEQFF.

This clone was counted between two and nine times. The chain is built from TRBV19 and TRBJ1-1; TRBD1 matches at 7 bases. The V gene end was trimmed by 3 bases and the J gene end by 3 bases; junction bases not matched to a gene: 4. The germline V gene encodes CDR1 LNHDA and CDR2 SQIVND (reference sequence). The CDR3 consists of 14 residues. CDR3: CASSMATGDTEAFF. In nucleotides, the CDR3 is TGTGCCAGTAGTATGGCCACAGGGGACACTGAAGCTTTCTTT.

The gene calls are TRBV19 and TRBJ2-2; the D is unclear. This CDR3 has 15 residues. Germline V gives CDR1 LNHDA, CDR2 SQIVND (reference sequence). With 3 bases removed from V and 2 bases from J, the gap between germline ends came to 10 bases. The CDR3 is CASSISLINTGELFF. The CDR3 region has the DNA TGTGCCAGTAGTATTAGTCTGATCAACACCGGGGAGCTGTTTTTT.

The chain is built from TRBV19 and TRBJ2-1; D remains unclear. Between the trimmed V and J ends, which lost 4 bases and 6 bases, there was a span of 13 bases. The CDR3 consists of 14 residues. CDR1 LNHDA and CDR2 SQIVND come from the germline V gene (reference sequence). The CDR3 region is CASSTPGAFNEQFF. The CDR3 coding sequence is TGTGCCAGTAGTACCCCAGGAGCCTTCAATGAGCAGTTCTTC.

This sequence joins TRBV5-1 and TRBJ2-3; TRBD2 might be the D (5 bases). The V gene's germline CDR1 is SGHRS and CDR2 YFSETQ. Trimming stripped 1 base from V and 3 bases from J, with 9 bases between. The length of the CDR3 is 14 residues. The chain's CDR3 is CASSLNPGTDTQYF. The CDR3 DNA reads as TGCGCCAGCAGCTTGAATCCGGGAACAGATACGCAGTATTTT.

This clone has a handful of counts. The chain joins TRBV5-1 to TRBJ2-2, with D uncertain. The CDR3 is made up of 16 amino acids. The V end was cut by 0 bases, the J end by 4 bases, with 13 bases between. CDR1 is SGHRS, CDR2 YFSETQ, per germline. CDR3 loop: CASSLARGSGTGELFF. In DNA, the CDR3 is TGCGCCAGCAGCTTGGCCCGAGGTTCGGGCACCGGGGAGCTGTTTTTT.

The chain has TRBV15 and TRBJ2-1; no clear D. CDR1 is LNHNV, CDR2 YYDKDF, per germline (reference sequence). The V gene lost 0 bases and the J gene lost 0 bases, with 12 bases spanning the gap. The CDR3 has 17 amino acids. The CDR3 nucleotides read TGTGCCACCAGCAGAGAGCCCTCTATGAGCTCCTACAATGAGCAGTTCTTC. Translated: CATSREPSMSSYNEQFF.

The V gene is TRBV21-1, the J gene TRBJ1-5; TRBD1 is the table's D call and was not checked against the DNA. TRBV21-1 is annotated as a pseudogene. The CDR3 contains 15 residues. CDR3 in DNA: TGTGCCAGCCCGGGGGACAGGTTTAGCAATCAGCCCCAGCATTTT. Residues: CASPGDRFSNQPQHF.

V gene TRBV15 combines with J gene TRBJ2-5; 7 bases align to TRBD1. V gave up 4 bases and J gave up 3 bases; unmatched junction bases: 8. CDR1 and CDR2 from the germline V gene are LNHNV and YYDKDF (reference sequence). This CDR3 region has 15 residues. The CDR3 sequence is CATSTDRAIEETQYF. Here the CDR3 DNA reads TGTGCCACCAGCACTGACAGGGCGATCGAAGAGACCCAGTACTTC.

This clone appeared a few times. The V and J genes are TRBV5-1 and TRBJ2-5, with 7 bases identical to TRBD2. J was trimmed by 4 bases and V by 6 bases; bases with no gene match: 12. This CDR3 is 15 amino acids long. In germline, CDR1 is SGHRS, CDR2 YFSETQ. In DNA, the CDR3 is TGCGCCAGCACCAACCAGCGGGGCCTGGGAGAGACCCAGTACTTC. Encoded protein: CASTNQRGLGETQYF. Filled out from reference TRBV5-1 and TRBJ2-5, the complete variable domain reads KAGVTQTPRYLIKTRGQQVTLSCSPISGHRSVSWYQQTPGQGLQFLFEYFSETQRNKGNFPGRFSGRQFSNSRSEMNVSTLELGDSALYLCASTNQRGLGETQYFGPGTRLLVL.

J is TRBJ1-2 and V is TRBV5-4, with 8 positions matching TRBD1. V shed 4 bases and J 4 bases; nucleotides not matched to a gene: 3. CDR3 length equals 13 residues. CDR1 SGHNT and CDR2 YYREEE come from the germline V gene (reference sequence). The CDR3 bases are TGTGCCAGCAGCCGTCAGGGGGCCTATGGCTACACCTTC. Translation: CASSRQGAYGYTF.

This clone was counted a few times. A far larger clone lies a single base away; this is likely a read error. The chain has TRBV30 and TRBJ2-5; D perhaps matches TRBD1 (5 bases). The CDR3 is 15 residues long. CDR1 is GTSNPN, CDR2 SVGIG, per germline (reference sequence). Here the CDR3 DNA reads TGTGCCTGGAGTGTACTCGGACACGGCCAAGGGACCCAGTACTTC. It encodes CAWSVLGHGQGTQYF.

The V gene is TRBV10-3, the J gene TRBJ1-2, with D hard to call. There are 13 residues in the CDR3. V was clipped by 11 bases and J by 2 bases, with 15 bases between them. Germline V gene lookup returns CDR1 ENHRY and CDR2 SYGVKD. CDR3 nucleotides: TGTGCCTCCGGCCTTGGGGTAAACTATGGCTACACCTTC. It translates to CASGLGVNYGYTF.

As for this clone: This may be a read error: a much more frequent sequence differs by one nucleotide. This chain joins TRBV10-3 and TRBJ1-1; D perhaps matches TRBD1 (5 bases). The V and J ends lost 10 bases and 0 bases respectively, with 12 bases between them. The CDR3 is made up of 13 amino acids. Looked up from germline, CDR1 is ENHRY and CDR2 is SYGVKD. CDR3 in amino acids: CATKGHLNTEAFF. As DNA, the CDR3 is TGTGCCACCAAAGGACACTTGAACACTGAAGCTTTCTTT.

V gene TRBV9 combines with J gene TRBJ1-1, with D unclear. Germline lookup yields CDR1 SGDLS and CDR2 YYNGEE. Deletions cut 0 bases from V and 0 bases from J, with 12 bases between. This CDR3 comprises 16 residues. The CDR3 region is CASSVGPGLMNTEAFF. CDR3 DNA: TGTGCCAGCAGCGTAGGACCGGGCCTAATGAACACTGAAGCTTTCTTT.